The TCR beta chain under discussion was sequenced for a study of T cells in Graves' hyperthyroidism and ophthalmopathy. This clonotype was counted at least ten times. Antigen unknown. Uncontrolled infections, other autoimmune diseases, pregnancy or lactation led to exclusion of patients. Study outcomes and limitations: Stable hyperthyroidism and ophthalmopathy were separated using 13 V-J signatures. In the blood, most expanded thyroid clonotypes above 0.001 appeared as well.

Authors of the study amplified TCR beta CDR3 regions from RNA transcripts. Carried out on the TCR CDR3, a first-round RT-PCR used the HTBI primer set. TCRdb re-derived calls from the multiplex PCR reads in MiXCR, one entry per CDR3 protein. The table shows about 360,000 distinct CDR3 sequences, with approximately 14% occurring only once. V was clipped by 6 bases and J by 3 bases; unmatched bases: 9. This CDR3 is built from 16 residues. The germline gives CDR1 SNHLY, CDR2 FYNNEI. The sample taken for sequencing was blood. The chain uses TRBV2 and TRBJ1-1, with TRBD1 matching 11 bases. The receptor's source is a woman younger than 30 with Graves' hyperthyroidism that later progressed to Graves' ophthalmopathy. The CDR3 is CASSHSRDRGDTEAFF. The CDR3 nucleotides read TGTGCCAGCAGCCATAGCCGGGACAGGGGGGACACTGAAGCTTTCTTT. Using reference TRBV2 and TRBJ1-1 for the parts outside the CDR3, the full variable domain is EPEVTQTPSHQVTQMGQEVILRCVPISNHLYFYWYRQILGQKVEFLVSFYNNEISEKSEIFDDQFSVERPDGSNFTLKIRSTKLEDSAMYFCASSHSRDRGDTEAFFGQGTRLTVV.